This is a list of T cell receptor beta chains from one sample in a study of chemoradiotherapy in HPV16-positive cancers. The repertoire was sequenced with immunoSEQ multiplex PCR; TCRdb's copy has only in-frame clones and lacks some. Seen here are about 2,400 clones, approximately 89% observed once, and the top ten hold approximately 6%. The specimen comprised tumor tissue, sampled from a patient who underwent chemoradiotherapy. Source of these receptors: a human donor with HPV-associated anogenital cancer. Each CDR3 is given with its conserved first and last residue. The order of the fields is J gene, clone size, V gene, D gene, CDR3 protein, CDR3 DNA. A D gene is named only where the DNA matches it firmly. Size is stated for part of the rows, as once, few or many counts, or as a class when the clone is expanded.

>TRBJ1-2|.|TRBV19|TRBD1
CASSGGFYGYTF
TGTGCCAGCTCAGGGGGGTTCTATGGCTACACCTTC
>TRBJ1-4|.|TRBV27|.
CASSLSTGNEKLFF
TGTGCCAGCAGTTTATCTACGGGGAATGAAAAACTGTTTTTT
>TRBJ1-4|once|TRBV5-1|.
CASSLLGGSEKLFF
TGCGCCAGCAGCCTCCTCGGGGGGTCTGAAAAACTGTTTTTT
>TRBJ2-7|.|TRBV19|.
CASSTRSYYEQYF
TGTGCCAGTAGTACGCGGAGCTACTACGAGCAGTACTTC
>TRBJ2-3|.|TRBV7-9|.
CASSLGGTDTQYF
TGTGCCAGCAGCTTGGGAGGAACAGATACGCAGTATTTT
>TRBJ2-7|.|TRBV30|.
CAHDSSAREQYF
TGTGCCCACGACAGTTCTGCCCGCGAGCAGTACTTC
>TRBJ2-1|.|TRBV7-2|TRBD2
CASSLLGGVNEQFF
TGTGCCAGCAGCTTATTGGGAGGGGTTAATGAGCAGTTCTTC
>TRBJ1-4|.|TRBV7-2|.
CASSLTATNEKLFF
TGTGCCAGCAGCTTAACTGCAACTAATGAAAAACTGTTTTTT
>TRBJ1-1|.|TRBV19|.
CASRPGLNTEAFF
TGTGCCAGTAGGCCGGGACTCAACACTGAAGCTTTCTTT
>TRBJ1-5|.|TRBV19|.
CASSRGPYSNQPQHF
TGTGCCAGTTCAAGGGGACCCTATAGCAATCAGCCCCAGCATTTT
>TRBJ1-4|.|TRBV5-1|TRBD1
CASSSGGVGEKLFF
TGCGCCAGCAGCTCAGGGGGCGTCGGTGAAAAACTGTTTTTT
>TRBJ2-1|.|TRBV7-2|.
CASSEGVGGNNEQFF
TGTGCCAGCAGCGAAGGGGTGGGGGGCAACAATGAGCAGTTCTTC
>TRBJ2-5|.|TRBV6-5|TRBD2
CASSLATSGGRKTQYF
TGTGCCAGCAGTTTAGCGACTAGCGGGGGGAGGAAGACCCAGTACTTC
>TRBJ2-3|few|TRBV4-3|.
CASSKGIGGQGDTQYF
TGCGCCAGCAGCAAGGGCATCGGGGGGCAAGGAGATACGCAGTATTTT
>TRBJ2-3|.|TRBV11-3|.
CASSLDGGLGGDTQYF
TGTGCCAGCAGCTTAGACGGAGGTTTGGGAGGCGATACGCAGTATTTT
>TRBJ1-5|.|TRBV28|TRBD1
CASRFTGDLSNQPQHF
TGTGCCAGCAGGTTCACAGGGGACCTAAGCAATCAGCCCCAGCATTTT
>TRBJ1-2|.|TRBV6-1|.
CASSGSGYGGYTF
TGTGCCAGCAGTGGGTCAGGGTATGGGGGCTACACCTTC
>TRBJ2-1|.|TRBV30|TRBD2
CAWSPRTSGGRNEQFF
TGTGCCTGGAGTCCAAGGACTAGCGGGGGGAGGAATGAGCAGTTCTTC
>TRBJ2-3|.|TRBV10-1|.
CASSVPDTQYF
TGCGCCAGCAGTGTTCCAGATACGCAGTATTTT
>TRBJ1-1|.|TRBV28|.
CASSPGNTEAFF
TGTGCCAGCAGCCCCGGGAACACTGAAGCTTTCTTT
>TRBJ2-1|.|TRBV5-1|.
CASSLRGDSYNEQFF
TGCGCCAGCAGCTTGAGGGGGGACTCCTACAATGAGCAGTTCTTC
>TRBJ2-5|.|TRBV7-8|TRBD1
CASSWDRQETQYF
TGTGCCAGCAGCTGGGACAGACAAGAGACCCAGTACTTC
>TRBJ2-6|.|TRBV30|TRBD1
CALIPGQGLSGANVLTF
TGTGCCTTAATACCGGGACAGGGGCTCTCTGGGGCCAACGTCCTGACTTTC
>TRBJ2-7|.|TRBV2|.
CASEKRDDWQYF
TGTGCCAGCGAAAAAAGGGACGATTGGCAGTACTTC
>TRBJ2-3|.|TRBV6-6|TRBD1
CASIRGGTGEDTQYF
TGTGCCAGCATCCGGGGGGGGACAGGGGAGGATACGCAGTATTTT
>TRBJ1-3|.|TRBV6-5|.
CASRLQGSGNTIYF
TGTGCCAGCAGACTCCAGGGATCTGGAAACACCATATATTTT
>TRBJ2-7|once|TRBV6-5|.
CASSYSMYAVTYEQYF
TGTGCCAGCAGTTACTCGATGTATGCCGTTACCTACGAGCAGTACTTC
>TRBJ1-4|.|TRBV4-2|.
CASSLTSITGGEKLFF
TGTGCCAGCAGCCTCACTTCCATCACGGGTGGTGAAAAACTGTTTTTT
>TRBJ2-3|few|TRBV28|.
CARPGTPCTDTQYF
TGTGCCCGACCCGGGACTCCTTGCACAGATACGCAGTATTTT
>TRBJ1-5|.|TRBV2|TRBD1
CASSGTGVYSNQPQHF
TGTGCCAGCAGTGGAACAGGGGTATATAGCAATCAGCCCCAGCATTTT
>TRBJ2-7|.|TRBV11-1|.
CASSAEGSVVYEQYF
TGTGCCAGCAGCGCCGAGGGTTCTGTCGTCTACGAGCAGTACTTC
>TRBJ1-1|few|TRBV10-3|.
CAISEPSLSTAFF
TGTGCCATCAGTGAGCCTTCACTAAGTACAGCTTTCTTT
>TRBJ2-3|once|TRBV28|.
CASSITDTQYF
TGTGCCAGCAGTATCACAGATACGCAGTATTTT
>TRBJ2-1|few|TRBV2|TRBD2
CASRVWTSGGPGFF
TGTGCCAGCAGGGTCTGGACTAGCGGGGGGCCGGGGTTCTTC
>TRBJ2-1|.|TRBV19|.
CASSIAAGSSYNEQFF
TGTGCCAGTAGTATAGCAGCAGGGAGCTCCTACAATGAGCAGTTCTTC
>TRBJ2-7|.|TRBV6-1|.
CASSEVGQGDEQYF
TGTGCCAGCAGTGAAGTTGGGCAGGGAGACGAGCAGTACTTC
>TRBJ1-5|.|TRBV16|.
CASSPDRGQPQHF
TGTGCCAGCAGCCCTGATAGGGGACAGCCCCAGCATTTT
>TRBJ2-1|.|TRBV2|TRBD2
CASEAGVTYNEQFF
TGTGCCAGCGAGGCGGGGGTTACCTACAATGAGCAGTTCTTC
>TRBJ1-1|.|TRBV20-1|TRBD1
CSATRGGAFF
TGCAGTGCCACCAGGGGGGGAGCTTTCTTT
>TRBJ2-1|.|TRBV19|.
CASSIYLTGLYNEQFF
TGTGCCAGTAGTATTTATTTGACGGGACTTTACAATGAGCAGTTCTTC
>TRBJ2-5|.|TRBV9|.
CASSVGPGETQYF
TGTGCCAGCAGCGTAGGGCCTGGGGAGACCCAGTACTTC
>TRBJ1-2|.|TRBV28|.
CASSSPLRARYGYTF
TGTGCCAGCAGTTCCCCCCTCAGGGCTCGATATGGCTACACCTTC
>TRBJ1-1|.|TRBV4-3|.
CASSQDFGPGNTEAFF
TGCGCCAGCAGCCAAGATTTCGGGCCCGGGAACACTGAAGCTTTCTTT
>TRBJ2-5|.|TRBV9|.
CASSALSQGGKTQYF
TGTGCCAGCAGCGCCCTCTCGCAGGGGGGAAAGACCCAGTACTTC
>TRBJ1-1|.|TRBV28|.
CASTIQGVTEAFF
TGTGCCAGCACCATACAGGGTGTGACTGAAGCTTTCTTT
>TRBJ1-1|.|TRBV19|TRBD1
CASTTDRRSNTEAFF
TGTGCCAGTACCACGGACAGGAGATCGAACACTGAAGCTTTCTTT
>TRBJ1-1|once|TRBV29-1|TRBD1
CSVVSRGREIIEAFF
TGCAGCGTTGTATCCAGGGGGCGCGAAATAATTGAAGCTTTCTTT
>TRBJ1-2|.|TRBV5-1|TRBD1
CASSLGDRGRANYGYTF
TGCGCCAGCAGCTTGGGGGACAGGGGGCGAGCTAACTATGGCTACACCTTC
>TRBJ2-7|.|TRBV6-5|.
CASTPRVGEQYF
TGTGCCAGCACACCCCGAGTCGGGGAGCAGTACTTC
>TRBJ1-6|.|TRBV19|.
CASSIGDAFGNSPLHF
TGTGCCAGTAGTATAGGGGACGCCTTCGGTAATTCACCCCTCCACTTT
>TRBJ1-4|.|TRBV5-6|TRBD1
CASSVAWDRTNEKLFF
TGTGCCAGCAGCGTGGCCTGGGACAGAACTAATGAAAAACTGTTTTTT
>TRBJ1-2|.|TRBV13|TRBD1
CASSPRGGAGGLNYGYTF
TGTGCCAGCAGCCCTAGGGGGGGAGCAGGGGGCCTGAACTATGGCTACACCTTC
>TRBJ1-2|.|TRBV13|.
CASRPMAGDYGYTF
TGTGCCAGCAGGCCTATGGCGGGGGACTATGGCTACACCTTC
>TRBJ1-4|.|TRBV30|TRBD1
CAWVNRGHEKLFF
TGTGCCTGGGTGAACAGGGGGCATGAAAAACTGTTTTTT
>TRBJ1-1|.|TRBV29-1|.
CSAEGGGNTEAFF
TGCAGCGCCGAAGGGGGGGGGAACACTGAAGCTTTCTTT